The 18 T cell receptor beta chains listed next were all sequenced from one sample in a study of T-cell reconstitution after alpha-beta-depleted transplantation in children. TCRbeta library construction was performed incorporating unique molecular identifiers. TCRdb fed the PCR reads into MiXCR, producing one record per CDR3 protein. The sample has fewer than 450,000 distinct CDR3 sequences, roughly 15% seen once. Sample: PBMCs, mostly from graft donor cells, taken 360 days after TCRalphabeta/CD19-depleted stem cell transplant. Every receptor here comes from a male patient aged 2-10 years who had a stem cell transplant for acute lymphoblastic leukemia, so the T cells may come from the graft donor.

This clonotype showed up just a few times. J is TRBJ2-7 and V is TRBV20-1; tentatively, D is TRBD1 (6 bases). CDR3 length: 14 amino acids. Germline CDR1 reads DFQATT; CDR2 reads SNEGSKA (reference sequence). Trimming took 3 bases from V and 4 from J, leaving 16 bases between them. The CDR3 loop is CSASRLDRRYEQYF. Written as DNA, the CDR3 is TGCAGTGCTAGTCGCTTAGACAGGCGGTACGAGCAGTACTTC.

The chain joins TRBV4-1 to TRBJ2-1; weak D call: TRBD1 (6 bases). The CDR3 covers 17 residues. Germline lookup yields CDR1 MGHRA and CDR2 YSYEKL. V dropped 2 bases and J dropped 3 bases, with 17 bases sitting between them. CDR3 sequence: CASSQLQGFGIYNEQFF. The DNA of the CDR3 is TGCGCCAGCAGCCAACTTCAGGGGTTTGGGATCTACAATGAGCAGTTCTTC.

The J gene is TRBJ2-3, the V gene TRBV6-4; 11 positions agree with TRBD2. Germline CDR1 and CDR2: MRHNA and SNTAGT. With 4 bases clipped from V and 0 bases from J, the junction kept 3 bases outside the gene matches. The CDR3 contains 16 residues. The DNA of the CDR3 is TGTGCCAGCAGTGGAGCTAGCGGGGGGAGCACAGATACGCAGTATTTT. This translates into CASSGASGGSTDTQYF.

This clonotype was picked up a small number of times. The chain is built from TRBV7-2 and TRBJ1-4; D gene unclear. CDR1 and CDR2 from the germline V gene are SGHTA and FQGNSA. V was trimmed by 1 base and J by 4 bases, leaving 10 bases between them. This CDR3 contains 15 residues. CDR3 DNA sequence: TGTGCCAGCAGCTTAGGGGCGGCGGGTAATGAAAAACTGTTTTTT. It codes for CASSLGAAGNEKLFF.

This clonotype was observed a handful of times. CDR3 amino acids: CASSTTNGTSGRSYNEQFF. CDR3 in DNA: TGTGCCAGCAGCACAACTAACGGGACTAGCGGGAGATCCTACAATGAGCAGTTCTTC. This chain joins TRBV11-1 and TRBJ2-1, with TRBD2 identical over 14 bases. The CDR3 is 19 residues long. Germline assignment: CDR1 SGHAT and CDR2 FQDESV (reference sequence). Trimming removed 5 bases from V and 1 base from J; junction bases left unmatched: 10.

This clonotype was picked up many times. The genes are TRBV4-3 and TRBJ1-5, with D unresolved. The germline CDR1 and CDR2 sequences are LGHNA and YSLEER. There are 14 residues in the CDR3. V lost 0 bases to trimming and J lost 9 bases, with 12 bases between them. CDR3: CASSQDHGLRPQHF. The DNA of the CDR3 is TGCGCCAGCAGCCAAGATCACGGGTTAAGGCCCCAGCATTTT.

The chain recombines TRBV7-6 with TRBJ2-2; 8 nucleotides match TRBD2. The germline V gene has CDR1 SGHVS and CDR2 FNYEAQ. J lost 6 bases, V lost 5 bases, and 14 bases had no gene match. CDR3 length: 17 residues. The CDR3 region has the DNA TGTGCCAGCAGCCCACCCATCTTTAGCGGGACCGCCGGGGAGCTGTTTTTT. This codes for CASSPPIFSGTAGELFF.

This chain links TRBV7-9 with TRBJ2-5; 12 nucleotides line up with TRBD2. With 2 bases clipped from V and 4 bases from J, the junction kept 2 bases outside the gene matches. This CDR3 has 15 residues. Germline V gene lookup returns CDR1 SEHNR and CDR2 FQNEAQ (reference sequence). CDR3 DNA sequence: TGTGCCAGCAGCTTACTGGGACTAGCGGGAGAGACCCAGTACTTC. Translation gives CASSLLGLAGETQYF.

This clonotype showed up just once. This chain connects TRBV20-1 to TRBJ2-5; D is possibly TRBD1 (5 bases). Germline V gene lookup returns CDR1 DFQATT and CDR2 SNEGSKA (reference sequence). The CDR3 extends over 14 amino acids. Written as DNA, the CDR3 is TGCAGAGCCCTCCCCACAGGCCCCCAAGAGACCCAGTACTTC. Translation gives CRALPTGPQETQYF.

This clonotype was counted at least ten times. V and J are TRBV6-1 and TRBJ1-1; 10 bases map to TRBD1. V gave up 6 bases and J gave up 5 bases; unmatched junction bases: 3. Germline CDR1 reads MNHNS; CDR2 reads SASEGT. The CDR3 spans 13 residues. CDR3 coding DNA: TGTGCCAGCAGAGACAGGGGGCGGACTGAAGCTTTCTTT. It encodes CASRDRGRTEAFF.

The CDR3 DNA reads TGTGCCAGCAGCCGCCCTCCAGGGACTAGCTCCCCGAGCTCCTACAATGAGCAGTTCTTC. It specifies CASSRPPGTSSPSSYNEQFF. The J gene is TRBJ2-1, the V gene TRBV11-2, with 9 nucleotides matching TRBD2. Germline V gene sequence: CDR1 SGHAT, CDR2 FQNNGV. This CDR3 comprises 20 residues. Trimming removed 5 bases from V and 0 bases from J; junction bases left unmatched: 17.

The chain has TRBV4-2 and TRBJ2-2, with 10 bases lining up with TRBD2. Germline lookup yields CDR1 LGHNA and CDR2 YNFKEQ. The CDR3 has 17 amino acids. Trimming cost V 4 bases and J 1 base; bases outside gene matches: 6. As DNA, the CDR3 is TGTGCCAGCAGCCGGGGTAGCGGGGGGTTGAACACCGGGGAGCTGTTTTTT. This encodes CASSRGSGGLNTGELFF.

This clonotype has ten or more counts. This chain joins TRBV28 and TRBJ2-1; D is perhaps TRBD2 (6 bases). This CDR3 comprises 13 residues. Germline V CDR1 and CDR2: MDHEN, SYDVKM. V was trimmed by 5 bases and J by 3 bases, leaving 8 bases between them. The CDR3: CASSVTSYNEQFF. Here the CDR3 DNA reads TGTGCCAGCAGTGTGACTAGCTACAATGAGCAGTTCTTC.

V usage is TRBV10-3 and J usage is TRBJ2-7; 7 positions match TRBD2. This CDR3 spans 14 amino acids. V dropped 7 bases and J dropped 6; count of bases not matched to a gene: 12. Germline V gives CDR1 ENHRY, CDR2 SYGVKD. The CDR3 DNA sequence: TGTGCCATCACGGTCGGGGGGAACCCCGGCGAGCAGTACTTC. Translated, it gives CAITVGGNPGEQYF.

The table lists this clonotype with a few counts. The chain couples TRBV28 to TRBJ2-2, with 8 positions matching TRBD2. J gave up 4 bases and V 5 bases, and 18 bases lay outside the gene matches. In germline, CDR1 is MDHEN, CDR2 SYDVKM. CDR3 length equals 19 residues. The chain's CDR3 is CASSPQTSGTTRGTGELFF. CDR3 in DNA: TGTGCCAGCAGTCCCCAAACTAGCGGAACTACACGGGGCACCGGGGAGCTGTTTTTT.

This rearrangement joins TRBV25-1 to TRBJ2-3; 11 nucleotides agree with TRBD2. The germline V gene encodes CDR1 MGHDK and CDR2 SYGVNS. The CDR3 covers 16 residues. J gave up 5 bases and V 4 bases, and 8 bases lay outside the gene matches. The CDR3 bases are TGTGCCAGCAGTGCCCGGACTAGCGGGTGGGAAGATACGCAGTATTTT. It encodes CASSARTSGWEDTQYF.

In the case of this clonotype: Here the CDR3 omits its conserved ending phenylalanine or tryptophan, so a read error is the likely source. The CDR3 sequence: CASPGGTRQNEQFY. Here the CDR3 DNA reads TGTGCCAGCCCAGGGGGGACTAGACAAAATGAGCAGTTCTAC. V and J are TRBV5-5 and TRBJ2-1; weak D call: TRBD2 (8 bases). V was clipped by 7 bases and J by 7 bases, with 18 bases between them. The germline V gene has CDR1 SGHKS and CDR2 YYEKEE (reference sequence). This CDR3 spans 14 amino acids.

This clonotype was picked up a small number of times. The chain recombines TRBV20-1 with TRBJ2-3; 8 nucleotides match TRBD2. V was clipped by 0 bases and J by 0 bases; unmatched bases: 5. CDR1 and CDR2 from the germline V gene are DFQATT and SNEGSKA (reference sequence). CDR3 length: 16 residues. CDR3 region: CSARDSRGRSTDTQYF. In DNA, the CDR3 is TGCAGTGCTAGAGATTCTCGCGGGAGGAGCACAGATACGCAGTATTTT.